Reported below is one T cell receptor (beta chain). This sample was included in a study of blood T cell repertoires in COVID-19. Study context: COVID-19 samples, acute and convalescent, were from the United States, Italy and Spain. PBMCs, B-cell-depleted T cells, or T cells provided the cDNA or gDNA that made up the material.

Authors' processing steps: For nucleated cells, counts were estimated from reference gene primer amplification. This table comes from immunoSEQ multiplex PCR, and its TCRdb copy is limited to in-frame clones, with some not included. That table is the source of V, J and clone size, and D and trimming were worked out from the DNA. Altogether 50,000 to 65,000 clones are present, approximately 84% being singletons, with the ten largest covering about 14%. Trimming cost V 0 bases and J 3 bases, with 14 bases left between them. The CDR3 consists of 16 residues. CDR1 and CDR2 from the germline V gene are LNHDA and SQIVND (reference sequence).

The material sequenced was peripheral blood. The rearrangement joins TRBV19 to TRBJ1-1; D is unclear. This receptor was identified in a human donor in a cohort sampled during active COVID-19. CDR3 region: CASSIEEGLVDTEAFF. CDR3 nucleotide sequence: TGTGCCAGTAGTATAGAAGAGGGCCTAGTAGACACTGAAGCTTTCTTT.